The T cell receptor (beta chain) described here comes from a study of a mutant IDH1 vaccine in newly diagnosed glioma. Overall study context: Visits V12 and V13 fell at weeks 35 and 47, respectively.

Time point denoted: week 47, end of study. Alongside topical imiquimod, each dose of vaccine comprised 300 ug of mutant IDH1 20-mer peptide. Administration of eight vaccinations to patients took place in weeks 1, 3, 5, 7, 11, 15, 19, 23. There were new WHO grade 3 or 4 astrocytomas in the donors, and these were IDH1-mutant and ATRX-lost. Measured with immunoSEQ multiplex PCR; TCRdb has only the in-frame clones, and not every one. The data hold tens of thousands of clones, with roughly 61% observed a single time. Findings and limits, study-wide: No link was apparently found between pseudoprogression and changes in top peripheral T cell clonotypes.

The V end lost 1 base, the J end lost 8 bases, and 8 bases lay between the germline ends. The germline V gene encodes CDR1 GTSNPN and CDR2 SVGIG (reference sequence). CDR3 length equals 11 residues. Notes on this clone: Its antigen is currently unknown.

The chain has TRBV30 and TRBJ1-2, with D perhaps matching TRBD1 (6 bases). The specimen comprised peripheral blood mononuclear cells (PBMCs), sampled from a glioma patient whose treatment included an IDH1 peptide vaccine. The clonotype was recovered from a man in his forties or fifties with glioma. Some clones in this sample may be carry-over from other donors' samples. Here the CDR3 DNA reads TGTGCCTGGAGTGGGGGGGGCGGCTACACCTTC. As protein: CAWSGGGGYTF.